This paragraph reports one TCR beta chain. With a J-beta primer mix and a sample-barcoded 5' primer, a second PCR ran about 7 to 11 cycles. TCRdb processed the 5' RACE reads anew with MiXCR; each CDR3 protein has one entry. Of some 560,000 distinct CDR3 sequences detected, about 29% appear once; the ten largest clones hold approximately 3.5%. The entry originates in a study of blood T cells in healthy people across ages. The V gene lost 0 bases and the J gene lost 4 bases, with 9 bases spanning the gap. The CDR3 is 14 amino acids. Germline loops: CDR1 ENHRY, CDR2 SYGVKD. These records were also assigned to another study, of T cells of mothers and their children. This second study notes: RNA that had been extracted went wholly into cDNA synthesis, at around 1.5 ug per 15 ul. For the second PCR, the M1S primer put in sample barcodes and 2-4 random nucleotides.

The sample comprised blood. This clonotype originated in a boy aged 2 to 10 in good health. The V and J genes are TRBV10-3 and TRBJ1-2; TRBD1 is a possible D gene (5 bases). The CDR3 region is CAISESRGSYGYTF. Written as DNA, the CDR3 is TGTGCCATCAGTGAGTCGAGGGGATCCTATGGCTACACCTTC.